These 25 T cell receptor beta chains share one sample of origin, sequenced in a study of blood T cell repertoires in COVID-19. Some clones are missing from TCRdb's copy, which holds only in-frame ones; the method was immunoSEQ multiplex PCR. The table lists about 190,000 clones, around 87% of them singletons, with 0.55% to 0.8% in the top ten. Sequencing was performed on peripheral blood. The receptor source for this set is a man aged 45 to 65 with acute or convalescent COVID-19.

The chain links TRBV13 to TRBJ2-1; 7 positions agree with TRBD2. This CDR3 is 16 amino acids long. J lost 7 bases, V lost 5 bases, and 14 bases had no gene match. Germline V gene lookup returns CDR1 PRHDT and CDR2 FYEKMQ (reference sequence). CDR3 amino acids: CASSPPWGRARNEQFF. Written as DNA, the CDR3 is TGTGCCAGCAGCCCCCCCTGGGGGAGGGCCAGGAATGAGCAGTTCTTC.

J is TRBJ2-3 and V is TRBV3-1 (or the pseudogene TRBV3-2); 9 bases match TRBD2. The V gene end was trimmed by 0 bases and the J gene end by 4 bases; junction bases not matched to a gene: 2. The CDR3 contains 15 residues. CDR1 LGHDT and CDR2 YNNKEL come from the germline V gene (reference sequence). Written as DNA, the CDR3 is TGTGCCAGCAGCCAAGATTTAGCGGGAGCAGATACGCAGTATTTT. It translates to CASSQDLAGADTQYF.

This chain links TRBV7-2 with TRBJ2-3, with 9 bases that match TRBD1. Looked up from germline, CDR1 is SGHTA and CDR2 is FQGNSA. The V segment lost 3 bases and the J segment 4 bases; nucleotides outside the gene matches: 8. This CDR3 has 16 residues. The CDR3 spells CASSLGGTGRPDTQYF. CDR3 nucleotide sequence: TGTGCCAGCAGCTTGGGAGGGACAGGGCGACCAGATACGCAGTATTTT.

The chain uses TRBV7-8 and TRBJ1-2; D unresolved. This CDR3 comprises 12 residues. V was cut by 3 bases and J by 6 bases, with 8 bases left in between. Germline V gene sequence: CDR1 SGHVS, CDR2 FQNEAQ. The CDR3 is CASSFGIHGYTF. CDR3 coding DNA: TGTGCCAGCAGCTTCGGGATTCATGGCTACACCTTC.

V is TRBV27 and J is TRBJ2-1; 9 bases match TRBD2. The V gene end was trimmed by 2 bases and the J gene end by 6 bases; junction bases not matched to a gene: 5. The CDR3 loop spans 15 amino acids. Germline V gene data show CDR1 as MNHEY and CDR2 as SMNVEV (reference sequence). The DNA for the CDR3 is TGTGCCAGCAGTTTAGGAGCGGGAGGCTTCAATGAGCAGTTCTTC. Amino acid sequence: CASSLGAGGFNEQFF.

The chain couples TRBV19 to TRBJ1-4, with TRBD1 matching over 7 bases. From germline, CDR1 is LNHDA and CDR2 SQIVND (reference sequence). This CDR3 is built from 15 residues. The ends lost 5 bases at V and 5 bases at J; junction bases unmatched: 8. For the CDR3, the DNA is TGTGCCAGTAGTGAACCGGGACAGCCAAATGAAAAACTGTTTTTT. This codes for CASSEPGQPNEKLFF.

The rearrangement uses TRBV20-1 and TRBJ1-2, with 8 bases matching TRBD1. The CDR3 is 13 residues long. The V gene's germline CDR1 is DFQATT and CDR2 SNEGSKA (reference sequence). The trim removed 3 bases at V and 4 bases at J, leaving 4 bases unmatched. The CDR3 coding sequence is TGCAGTGCTAGTAGACAGGGGACCTATGGCTACACCTTC. It is translated as CSASRQGTYGYTF.

V and J are TRBV20-1 and TRBJ1-6, with D possibly matching TRBD1 (6 bases). The ends were cut back, 3 bases at V and 10 bases at J, with 19 bases in the middle. Germline-derived CDR1 and CDR2 are DFQATT and SNEGSKA (reference sequence). This CDR3 contains 15 residues. The CDR3 bases are TGCAGTGCTAGTTTGTTGACAGGCTCCCCCTCACCCCTCCACTTT. Amino acid sequence: CSASLLTGSPSPLHF.

This chain joins TRBV28 and TRBJ1-1; D might be TRBD1 (5 bases). CDR1 is MDHEN and CDR2 is SYDVKM in the germline V gene. The V end lost 5 bases, the J end lost 1 base, and 17 bases lay between the germline ends. The CDR3 runs 16 residues. The chain's CDR3 is CASSPAGEGPNTEAFF. DNA of the CDR3: TGTGCCAGCAGTCCCGCTGGGGAGGGGCCGAACACTGAAGCTTTCTTT.

The V call is TRBV28, the J call TRBJ1-2, with D possibly TRBD1 on 6 matching bases. The CDR3 sequence is 13 residues long. V was pared by 8 bases and J by 5 bases, with 15 bases between. Germline lookup yields CDR1 MDHEN and CDR2 SYDVKM. In nucleotides, the CDR3 is TGTGCCAGCTCCTCACAGAGGGGGTATGGCTACACCTTC. It translates to CASSSQRGYGYTF.

This clone came up once. The gene calls are TRBV6-6 and TRBJ2-2; D is unresolved. This CDR3 has 14 residues. Germline V gene data show CDR1 as MNHNY and CDR2 as SVGAGI (reference sequence). Trimming left V 0 bases short and J 4 bases short, with 6 bases between. The CDR3 loop is CASSYSGSTGELFF. The DNA of the CDR3 is TGTGCCAGCAGTTACTCGGGCAGCACCGGGGAGCTGTTTTTT.

This chain joins TRBV6-2 or TRBV6-3 and TRBJ2-7; D unclear. CDR1 is MNHEY, CDR2 SVGEGT, per germline. The ends were cut back, 3 bases at V and 3 bases at J, with 12 bases in the middle. The CDR3 covers 14 residues. DNA for the CDR3: TGTGCCAGCAGTTATTGGGCAGAAGGCTACGAGCAGTACTTC. It is translated as CASSYWAEGYEQYF.

This chain uses TRBV9 with TRBJ1-1; the D is unclear. The CDR3 has 13 amino acids. The V gene lost 0 bases and the J gene lost 8 bases, with 11 bases spanning the gap. Germline CDR1 SGDLS, CDR2 YYNGEE. CDR3 amino acids: CASSVGPGGEAFF. The CDR3, as DNA: TGTGCCAGCAGCGTAGGTCCGGGAGGGGAAGCTTTCTTT.

Points on this clone: The same CDR3 is also encoded by other DNA sequences in this sample. The V call is TRBV7-9, the J call TRBJ1-1; perhaps TRBD1 as D (6 bases). The CDR3 has 12 amino acids. Per the germline V gene, CDR1 is SEHNR and CDR2 is FQNEAQ (reference sequence). The V end was cut by 5 bases, the J end by 7 bases, with 11 bases between. DNA of the CDR3: TGTGCCAGCAGCCTACGGACAGTTGAAGCTTTCTTT. The encoded protein is CASSLRTVEAFF.

The chain carries TRBV19 and TRBJ2-1; maybe TRBD2 (5 bases). This CDR3 spans 13 amino acids. The V end was cut by 3 bases, the J end by 8 bases, with 11 bases between. The germline gives CDR1 LNHDA, CDR2 SQIVND (reference sequence). CDR3 DNA sequence: TGTGCCAGTAGTATTGGTGGGAGTGATGAGCAGTTCTTC. Translated: CASSIGGSDEQFF.

The gene calls are TRBV19 and TRBJ1-5; D perhaps matches TRBD1 (5 bases). The CDR3 runs 14 residues. V lost 7 bases and J lost 10, with 20 bases in between. Germline lookup yields CDR1 LNHDA and CDR2 SQIVND (reference sequence). Here the CDR3 reads CASNPSGGTRPQHF. The CDR3, as DNA: TGTGCCAGTAACCCCTCTGGGGGGACGCGTCCCCAGCATTTT.

This clone occurred once. The chain uses TRBV7-9 and TRBJ2-3; D may be TRBD1 (5 bases). The V and J ends lost 1 base and 0 bases respectively, with 11 bases between them. The CDR3 totals 16 residues. Looked up from germline, CDR1 is SEHNR and CDR2 is FQNEAQ (reference sequence). The CDR3 sequence is CASSLETVISTDTQYF. The CDR3 nucleotides are TGTGCCAGCAGCTTAGAGACAGTAATAAGCACAGATACGCAGTATTTT.

This chain joins TRBV19 and TRBJ2-3, with 14 bases that match TRBD2. Looked up from germline, CDR1 is LNHDA and CDR2 is SQIVND (reference sequence). The CDR3 has 18 residues. V was clipped by 7 bases and J by 4 bases; unmatched bases: 13. The CDR3 here is CASTLYPGTSGSPDTQYF. The CDR3, as DNA: TGTGCCAGTACCTTATACCCCGGGACTAGCGGGAGCCCAGATACGCAGTATTTT.

This rearrangement joins TRBV28 to TRBJ2-3; 8 bases match TRBD2. Germline-derived CDR1 and CDR2 are MDHEN and SYDVKM. The V and J ends lost 2 bases and 0 bases, in that order; junction bases with no gene match: 1. CDR3 length equals 15 residues. The CDR3 here is CASSLRGGSTDTQYF. For the CDR3, the DNA is TGTGCCAGCAGTTTACGGGGGGGTAGCACAGATACGCAGTATTTT.

This clone was observed a single time. The rearrangement links TRBV30 to TRBJ1-4; 9 nucleotides match TRBD1. The CDR3 length is 12 residues. Germline V lookup: CDR1 GTSNPN, CDR2 SVGIG (reference sequence). V shed 3 bases and J 13 bases; nucleotides not matched to a gene: 6. The CDR3 loop is CAWSAGTGLLFF. The CDR3 DNA reads as TGTGCCTGGAGCGCCGGGACAGGGCTACTGTTTTTT.

This chain uses TRBV6-5 with TRBJ2-6; a weak D match, TRBD2 (6 bases). V lost 5 bases and J 4 bases, leaving 6 bases between the germline ends. The CDR3 spans 13 residues. Germline assignment: CDR1 MNHEY and CDR2 SVGAGI. This CDR3 is CASSRGGANVLTF. Written as DNA, the CDR3 is TGTGCCAGCAGTCGGGGGGGGGCCAACGTCCTGACTTTC.

The rearrangement joins TRBV28 to TRBJ1-6, with TRBD1 matching 10 bases. CDR1 is MDHEN and CDR2 is SYDVKM in the germline V gene. This CDR3 has 15 amino acids. With V trimmed by 7 bases and J by 7 bases, 7 bases remained unmatched. The CDR3, as DNA: TGTGCCAGCATATTCCGGGACAGGGGAAATTCACCCCTCCACTTT. This codes for CASIFRDRGNSPLHF.

V usage is TRBV5-1 and J usage is TRBJ1-5; 7 bases align to TRBD1. Losses at the gene ends were 4 bases for V and 6 bases for J; bases not matched to a gene: 10. The germline V gene has CDR1 SGHRS and CDR2 YFSETQ. The CDR3 sequence is 15 residues long. The CDR3 protein is CASSPTGAFSQPQHF. The DNA for the CDR3 is TGCGCCAGCAGCCCAACAGGGGCCTTTAGTCAGCCCCAGCATTTT.

The chain uses TRBV6-6 and TRBJ1-4, with D perhaps TRBD1 (5 bases). Trimming took off 6 bases at V and 6 bases at J, with 11 bases between the two ends. The CDR3 loop spans 13 amino acids. Looked up from germline, CDR1 is MNHNY and CDR2 is SVGAGI (reference sequence). CDR3 protein: CASSPGLDEKLFF. The CDR3 DNA is TGTGCCAGCAGCCCAGGGCTGGATGAAAAACTGTTTTTT.

The chain uses TRBV28 and TRBJ1-3; a possible D gene is TRBD1 (5 bases). Germline V lookup: CDR1 MDHEN, CDR2 SYDVKM. V was clipped by 5 bases and J by 4 bases, with 15 bases between them. The CDR3 length is 15 residues. CDR3 nucleotide sequence: TGTGCCAGCAGTCCGACAGTCAATAGGGGAAACACCATATATTTT. Protein: CASSPTVNRGNTIYF. The complete variable domain, with remaining parts taken from reference TRBV28 and TRBJ1-3, reads DVKVTQSSRYLVKRTGEKVFLECVQDMDHENMFWYRQDPGLGLRLIYFSYDVKMKEKGDIPEGYSVSREKKERFSLILESASTNQTSMYLCASSPTVNRGNTIYFGEGSWLTVV.